A selection of T cell receptor beta chains follows, all from one sample in a study of blood T cell repertoires in COVID-19. Data came from immunoSEQ multiplex PCR; TCRdb stores just in-frame clones and leaves some out. The sample includes 150,000 to 200,000 clones, around nine tenths of them seen just once. Sequenced input: peripheral blood. The receptors derive from a man between 65 and 85 years old with acute or convalescent COVID-19. CDR3s include the opening cysteine and the closing phenylalanine or tryptophan.

15	TRBJ1-3	TRBV9	CASSARGYSGNTIYF
13	TRBJ2-7	TRBV5-1	CASSWGLSYEQYF
17	TRBJ2-4	TRBV9	CAGGVLAGVKGQNIQYF
15	TRBJ2-3	TRBV18	CASSPTSAQTDTQYF
13	TRBJ2-5	TRBV27	CATSREMGETQYF
12	TRBJ2-7	TRBV29-1	CSVGRAYYEQYF
16	TRBJ1-6	TRBV5-1	CASSLRFDSYNSPLHF
14	TRBJ2-3	TRBV15	CATSIHGRTDTQYF
14	TRBJ1-1	TRBV20-1	CSASVTGPNTEAFF
14	TRBJ2-5	TRBV5-1	CASSPPGGAETQYF